The present T cell receptor beta chain was sequenced within a study of CD8+CD57+ T cells in acquired aplastic anemia. As for the study in general: Mean yield of DNA from sorted CD4+ and CD8+ cells was roughly 3.2 ug. Mean read depth for CD4+ cells from healthy donors was around 9.9 million. Notes on the study in general: Overlap between patients and controls comprised about 30 CD8+ CDR3 sequences. Patients showed no significant difference from controls in CD8+ Simpson's diversity.

CDR3 length: 18 amino acids. Germline CDR1 and CDR2: SGHNT and YYREEE (reference sequence). V shed 0 bases and J shed 2 bases, with 18 bases lying between them. Details on this clonotype: Its target is not known.

The template for TCR beta VDJ and CDR3 sequence profiling was genomic DNA. TCRdb re-called the reads with MiXCR, one entry per CDR3 protein. Of 200,000 to 250,000 distinct CDR3 sequences in the sample, almost 35% were seen once. This receptor was identified in a human donor in good health, serving as a control. The gene calls are TRBV5-4 and TRBJ2-1, with a possible D match to TRBD1 (5 bases). The source material was sorted CD4+, CD8+, or CD8+CD57+ T cells (not recorded which) from PBMCs. The DNA of the CDR3 is TGTGCCAGCAGCTTGGACCGGACGTTGGGGCGGACCTACAATGAGCAGTTCTTC. Amino acids: CASSLDRTLGRTYNEQFF.